This record covers a single TCR beta chain. Its cognate antigen has yet to be identified. Base quality data are lacking; no much larger clone is found one base away. The sample comes from a study of CD8+ T cells in alopecia areata (dated by TCRdb to between 2017 and 2018). The study in broad terms: In both human patients and the C3H/HeJ mouse model, the study applied high-throughput TCRbeta sequencing to look at T cell clonal expansion in alopecia areata. Human TCRbeta sequencing covered scalp tissue and sorted CD4+ and CD8+ peripheral blood T cells from patchy and totalis/universalis alopecia areata patients and healthy controls. RNA came from the PAXgene miRNA kit for fixed scalp, the miRNeasy kit for PBMCs, and the RNeasy kit for mouse skin. Scalp clonality was compared across normal scalp (n=4), patchy alopecia areata scalp (n=8), and alopecia totalis/universalis scalp (n=8). TCRbeta CDR3 regions were amplified by immunoSEQ multiplex PCR using 35 Vbeta forward and 13 Jbeta reverse primers. Overall study outcomes, separate from this receptor: Shared TCR sequences between patients were less evident than in mice, which may be partly attributable to HLA diversity in the patient population. Compared with normal scalp, lesional scalp, particularly in alopecia totalis/universalis, had higher clonality and more expanded CD8+ clones, which suggests antigenic drive. Unlike mouse skin, which is dominated by gammadelta T cells, normal human skin has resident alphabeta T cells that are also sequenced, and this complicates analysis of the scalp TCR repertoire.

PBMCs were isolated by density centrifugation and stained for CD3, CD4 and CD8, after which CD4+ and CD8+ T cells were sorted on a FACSAria. Scalp biopsies and blood samples were provided by unaffected controls. From cysteine to phenylalanine, the CDR3 is 15 amino acids long. The entry retains the CDR3 DNA only, 45 bases that are in frame from base 1. V loses 5 bases, J loses 3 bases, and the germline ends lie 19 bases apart. The germline V gene gives CDR1 as SQVTM and CDR2 as ANQGSEA. Library construction relied on the immunoSEQ multiplex PCR assay. RNA was extracted from all samples and reverse transcribed into cDNA, which served as template for TCR sequencing. SuperScript III was used for first-strand cDNA synthesis, primed with a 2:1 mix of oligo-dT and random hexamers. A synthetic immune receptor repertoire was used to assess amplification bias, and residual bias was removed computationally. The paper's data handling went like this. After raw reads were preprocessed to remove errors, the CDR3 was defined following IMGT conventions as running from the conserved cysteine to phenylalanine. Clonality was calculated as 1 minus Shannon entropy normalized by log2 of the number of productive unique TCRs. Scalp TCRbeta sequences were cross-referenced with sorted blood CD4 and CD8 repertoires so that the CD4 or CD8 identity of scalp clones could be inferred. Held by TCRdb, this immuneACCESS table contains in-frame sequences only and omits some clones. Under half of the omission traces to an unresolved V gene where checked; the cause of the rest is unknown. V and J calls and clone size are given by that table; D and trimming were obtained from the DNA. The table for this sample lists more than 95,000 clones; roughly 53% of them were counted only once. 7.5% to 9% of the sample is in the top ten clones.

This receptor was taken from a human donor in good health. The chain couples TRBV29-1 to TRBJ1-2; 5 matching bases give a weak D call of TRBD1. Sequencing used CD4+ T cells sorted from blood. The CDR3 in this case is CSVSPLGAVDYGYTF. The DNA sequence is as follows: TGCAGCGTTTCTCCCCTTGGGGCCGTCGACTATGGCTACACCTTC.